Described below is a single T cell receptor beta chain sequence and its context. What it binds is unknown. The data stem from a study of cytomegalovirus exposure and HLA in healthy donors. Study-wide results and caveats: In vitro work confirmed that a few CMV-associated chains recognize CMV antigens.

The PCR was carried out with 60 Vbeta primers and 13 Jbeta primers. Libraries were prepared by immunoSEQ multiplex PCR; TCRdb keeps only in-frame clonotypes and omits some of them. This table holds some 180,000 clones, roughly 68% found once. This CDR3 comprises 12 residues. With V trimmed by 3 bases and J by 8 bases, 0 bases remained unmatched. The germline CDR1 and CDR2 sequences are SGHDT and YYEEEE. The source is a woman aged 30 to 39 in good health and CMV-seronegative. The chain is built from TRBV5-6 and TRBJ1-2, with 11 bases identical to TRBD1. Specimen: PBMCs. The CDR3: CASSWTGGGYTF. The CDR3 DNA is TGTGCCAGCAGCTGGACAGGGGGCGGCTACACCTTC.